Reported below is one TCR beta chain. TCRdb fed the RT-PCR reads into MiXCR, producing one record per CDR3 protein. The sample records about 4,100 distinct CDR3 sequences, 20% to 25% being singletons. This entry belongs to a study of patients and donors after allogeneic stem cell transplantation. V lost 1 base, J lost 0 bases, and 10 bases lay in between. Per germline, CDR1 MNHNS and CDR2 SASEGT. The CDR3 spans 16 residues. The chain recombines TRBV6-1 with TRBJ1-3, with a weak D call TRBD1 (6 bases). The material sequenced was blood, either unsorted or a sorted T cell fraction (not recorded which). The clonotype comes from a human donor who was either an allogeneic HSCT recipient or a stem cell or donor lymphocyte infusion donor (not recorded which). It is not recorded whose cells these are; they may come from a transplant donor. CDR3 bases: TGTGCCAGCAGTGAAGGTAGACAGGTCTCTGGAAACACCATATATTTT. Translating it yields CASSEGRQVSGNTIYF.